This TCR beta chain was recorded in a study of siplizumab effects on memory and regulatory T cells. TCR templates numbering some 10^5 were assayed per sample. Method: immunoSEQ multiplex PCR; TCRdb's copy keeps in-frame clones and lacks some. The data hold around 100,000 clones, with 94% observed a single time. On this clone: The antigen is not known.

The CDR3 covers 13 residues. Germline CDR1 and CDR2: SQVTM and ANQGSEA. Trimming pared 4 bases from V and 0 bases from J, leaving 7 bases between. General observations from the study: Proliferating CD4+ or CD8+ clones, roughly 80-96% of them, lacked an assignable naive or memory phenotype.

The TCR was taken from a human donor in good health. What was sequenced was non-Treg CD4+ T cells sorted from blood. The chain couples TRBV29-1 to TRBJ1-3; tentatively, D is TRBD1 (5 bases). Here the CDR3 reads CSVGQSSGNTIYF. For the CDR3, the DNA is TGCAGCGTTGGACAGTCCTCTGGAAACACCATATATTTT.